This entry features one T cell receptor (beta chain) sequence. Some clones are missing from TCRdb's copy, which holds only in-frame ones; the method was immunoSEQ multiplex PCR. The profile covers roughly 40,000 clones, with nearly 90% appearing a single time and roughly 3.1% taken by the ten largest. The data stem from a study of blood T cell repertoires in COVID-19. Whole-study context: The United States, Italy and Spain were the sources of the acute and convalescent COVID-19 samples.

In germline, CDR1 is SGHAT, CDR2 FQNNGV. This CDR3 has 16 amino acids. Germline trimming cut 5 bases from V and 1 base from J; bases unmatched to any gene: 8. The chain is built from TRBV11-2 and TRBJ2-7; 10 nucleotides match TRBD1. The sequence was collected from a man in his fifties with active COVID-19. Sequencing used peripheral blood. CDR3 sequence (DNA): TGTGCCAGCAGCATAAGTGACAGGGGGCATTCCTACGAGCAGTACTTC. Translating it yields CASSISDRGHSYEQYF. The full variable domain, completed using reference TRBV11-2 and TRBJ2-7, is EAGVAQSPRYKIIEKRQSVAFWCNPISGHATLYWYQQILGQGPKLLIQFQNNGVVDDSQLPKDRFSAERLKGVDSTLKIQPAKLEDSAVYLCASSISDRGHSYEQYFGPGTRLTVT.